The entry below gives a single T cell receptor (beta chain) sequence along with its context. The source of the sample is a study of human T cells and chemical hapten exposure. Overall study: The study patch tested 0.01% DPC on the upper back and read results at 6 days. A patient group, mainly female, showed alopecia areata, totalis or universalis.

CDR3 size: 15 residues. Germline assignment: CDR1 KGHSH and CDR2 LQKENI. Trimming removed 5 bases at V and 0 bases at J, with 11 bases between. TCRdb re-derived calls from the RACE reads in MiXCR, one entry per CDR3 protein. In the table there are about 90,000 distinct CDR3 sequences, around 9.9% of which are singletons. Time point denoted: patch test 3, about 24 weeks after DPC sensitization. As to treatment: therapeutic diphenylcyclopropenone sensitization with weekly scalp DPC. The template was total RNA from unfractionated whole blood. The rearrangement uses TRBV18 and TRBJ1-3; D is perhaps TRBD1 (5 bases). Sequenced material: whole blood, taken in connection with sensitization to the hapten diphenylcyclopropenone (DPC). The source of this sequence is a young woman with alopecia areata. Some clones in this sample may be carry-over from other donors' samples. The CDR3 spells CASSVSDSSGNTIYF. The DNA for the CDR3 is TGTGCCAGCTCAGTCTCTGACAGCTCTGGAAACACCATATATTTT.